This TCR beta chain was documented in a study of blood T cell repertoires in COVID-19. The overall study: Collection of acute and convalescent COVID-19 samples took place in the United States, Italy and Spain. Nucleic acid was either cDNA or gDNA, and it came from T cells, B-cell-depleted T cells, or PBMCs.

In the authors' workflow: Amplification with reference gene primers provided the estimates of nucleated cell counts. Assay used: immunoSEQ multiplex PCR; TCRdb lists only in-frame clones, some missing. D and trimming were read from the DNA, whereas the V and J calls and clone size are those reported in that table. The table lists some 260,000 clones, approximately 77% of them singletons. The V end was cut by 5 bases, the J end by 8 bases, with 21 bases between. CDR1 is MNHEY, CDR2 SMNVEV, per germline (reference sequence). CDR3 length: 15 residues. The source material was peripheral blood. The chain is built from TRBV27 and TRBJ1-2; TRBD1 is a possible D gene (6 bases). The sequence was obtained from a woman younger than 35 with acute or convalescent COVID-19. Written as DNA, the CDR3 is TGTGCCAGCAGTGGACATGCGGGGGCTTCGGAAGGCTACACCTTC. Encoded protein: CASSGHAGASEGYTF.